These 22 T cell receptor beta chains were sequenced from one sample in a study of graft-versus-host responses after intestinal transplantation. Here immunoSEQ multiplex PCR was the method, and the copy in TCRdb shows in-frame clones only, minus some. Of 10,000 to 15,000 clones listed, approximately 84% are singletons. The material was PBMCs, obtained around 320 days after intestinal transplant. The receptors originated from a human patient who received an intestinal transplant, so some T cells may come from the graft donor.

The rearrangement joins TRBV27 to TRBJ2-7; D call uncertain. Trimming cost V 4 bases and J 3 bases, with 13 bases left between them. The germline gives CDR1 MNHEY, CDR2 SMNVEV (reference sequence). CDR3 length: 14 amino acids. CDR3: CASSSSYRFYEQYF. The CDR3 DNA sequence: TGTGCCAGCAGTTCCTCTTATCGGTTCTACGAGCAGTACTTC.

This chain links TRBV7-3 with TRBJ2-3, with unresolved D. CDR1 and CDR2 (germline): SGHTA, FQGTGA. The V and J ends lost 4 bases and 2 bases respectively, with 10 bases between them. The CDR3 totals 14 residues. The CDR3 reads CASSSNHATDTQYF. In DNA, the CDR3 is TGTGCCAGCAGCTCTAACCACGCCACAGATACGCAGTATTTT.

V and J are TRBV5-4 and TRBJ2-7; no definite D call. From germline, CDR1 is SGHNT and CDR2 YYREEE (reference sequence). The CDR3 consists of 12 residues. V lost 3 bases and J 3 bases, leaving 7 bases between the germline ends. CDR3 amino acids: CASSYDGYEQYF. The CDR3 DNA is TGTGCCAGCAGCTATGACGGCTACGAGCAGTACTTC.

The sample holds one count of this clone. V and J are TRBV10-3 and TRBJ2-7, with TRBD2 as a possible D gene (7 bases). The V gene lost 6 bases and the J gene lost 5 bases, with 23 bases spanning the gap. Germline-derived CDR1 and CDR2 are ENHRY and SYGVKD. The CDR3 contains 16 residues. CDR3 protein: CAIRLDGGGSMDEQYF. For the CDR3, the DNA is TGTGCCATCAGACTTGATGGGGGCGGGAGTATGGACGAGCAGTACTTC.

V is TRBV6-1 and J is TRBJ2-1; D ambiguous. Germline V gives CDR1 MNHNS, CDR2 SASEGT. The ends were cut back, 1 base at V and 0 bases at J, with 19 bases in the middle. The CDR3 sequence is 19 residues long. The CDR3: CASSEVLVTPTSSYNEQFF. CDR3 DNA: TGTGCCAGCAGTGAAGTTTTAGTGACGCCCACCAGCTCCTACAATGAGCAGTTCTTC.

The CDR3 DNA is TGTGCCAGCAGCCCCGGGACTAGCGGGAGCTCCTACAATGAGCAGTTCTTC. Translating it yields CASSPGTSGSSYNEQFF. This rearrangement joins TRBV11-2 to TRBJ2-1; 14 positions match TRBD2. From germline, CDR1 is SGHAT and CDR2 FQNNGV. The V segment lost 5 bases and the J segment 0 bases; nucleotides outside the gene matches: 3. The CDR3 runs to 17 residues. The full variable domain, in which reference TRBV11-2 and TRBJ2-1 provide the parts outside the CDR3, is EAGVAQSPRYKIIEKRQSVAFWCNPISGHATLYWYQQILGQGPKLLIQFQNNGVVDDSQLPKDRFSAERLKGVDSTLKIQPAKLEDSAVYLCASSPGTSGSSYNEQFFGPGTRLTVL.

This chain uses TRBV28 with TRBJ2-1, with D perhaps TRBD1 or TRBD2 (5 bases each). CDR3 size: 11 residues. CDR1 is MDHEN, CDR2 SYDVKM, per germline. Trimming shortened V by 7 bases and J by 10 bases, and 11 bases separated the two germline ends. The CDR3 sequence is CASIRGPEQFF. For the CDR3, the DNA is TGTGCCAGCATTCGGGGCCCGGAGCAGTTCTTC.

This chain links TRBV27 with TRBJ1-1; a weak D match, TRBD1 (5 bases). Trimming left V 2 bases short and J 1 base short, with 8 bases between. The germline CDR1 and CDR2 sequences are MNHEY and SMNVEV (reference sequence). The CDR3 has 14 amino acids. CDR3 nucleotides: TGTGCCAGCAGTTTAAGGGACGGGAACACTGAAGCTTTCTTT. Translating it yields CASSLRDGNTEAFF.

V is TRBV27 and J is TRBJ2-1; D not resolved. The germline V gene has CDR1 MNHEY and CDR2 SMNVEV (reference sequence). The length of the CDR3 is 13 residues. V was shortened by 2 bases and J by 8 bases, with 10 bases between the two germline ends. The CDR3 DNA is TGTGCCAGCAGTTTACCCGACTTAGATGAGCAGTTCTTC. Translating it yields CASSLPDLDEQFF.

The chain combines TRBV6-5 with TRBJ2-3; the D is unclear. The V and J ends lost 2 bases and 0 bases respectively, with 12 bases between them. CDR1 and CDR2 from the germline V gene are MNHEY and SVGAGI. The CDR3 length is 16 residues. CDR3 coding DNA: TGTGCCAGCAGTTACAATACCGCCACTAGCACAGATACGCAGTATTTT. It yields the protein CASSYNTATSTDTQYF.

J is TRBJ2-3 and V is TRBV7-9; TRBD2 aligns across 7 bases. Germline values: CDR1 SEHNR, CDR2 FQNEAQ (reference sequence). CDR3 size: 14 residues. Trimming at V came to 3 bases and at J to 8 bases, leaving 8 bases not matched to a gene. The DNA of the CDR3 is TGTGCCAGCAGCTTTAACCCCGGGACTACTACGCAGTATTTT. Its translation is CASSFNPGTTTQYF.

The chain has TRBV4-1 and TRBJ2-7, with D possibly matching TRBD1 (6 bases). V lost 0 bases, J lost 3 bases, and 12 bases lay in between. This CDR3 spans 15 amino acids. Germline V lookup: CDR1 MGHRA, CDR2 YSYEKL. CDR3 in DNA: TGCGCCAGCAGCCAAGACCCCGGGACAATCTACGAGCAGTACTTC. Amino acids: CASSQDPGTIYEQYF.

This rearrangement joins TRBV13 to TRBJ2-7; D unresolved. The CDR3 consists of 13 residues. Germline V gene lookup returns CDR1 PRHDT and CDR2 FYEKMQ (reference sequence). V dropped 5 bases and J dropped 5 bases, with 13 bases sitting between them. In nucleotides, the CDR3 is TGTGCCAGCAGCCGGTTAGTGTTAGACGAGCAGTACTTC. It codes for CASSRLVLDEQYF.

This clone has only one observation. This sequence joins TRBV19 and TRBJ2-2, with 14 bases aligning to TRBD2. The CDR3 runs 19 residues. The ends lost 6 bases at V and 0 bases at J; junction bases unmatched: 9. The germline gives CDR1 LNHDA, CDR2 SQIVND (reference sequence). The CDR3 is CASRQIRTSGRTNTGELFF. CDR3 nucleotide sequence: TGTGCCAGTAGGCAAATTCGGACTAGCGGGAGGACGAACACCGGGGAGCTGTTTTTT. Based on the CDR3 plus reference TRBV19 and TRBJ2-2, the full variable domain is DGGITQSPKYLFRKEGQNVTLSCEQNLNHDAMYWYRQDPGQGLRLIYYSQIVNDFQKGDIAEGYSVSREKKESFPLTVTSAQKNPTAFYLCASRQIRTSGRTNTGELFFGEGSRLTVL.

The chain is built from TRBV4-3 and TRBJ2-7; D not certain. Trimming removed 0 bases from V and 2 bases from J, with 8 bases in between. The germline gives CDR1 LGHNA, CDR2 YSLEER. CDR3 length: 14 amino acids. The CDR3 bases are TGCGCCAGCAGCCAAGATGTCGTAACCTACGAGCAGTACTTC. Amino acid sequence: CASSQDVVTYEQYF.

This chain links TRBV28 with TRBJ2-2; D may be TRBD1 (5 bases). CDR3 length: 13 amino acids. CDR1 MDHEN and CDR2 SYDVKM come from the germline V gene. The V gene lost 10 bases and the J gene lost 4 bases, with 13 bases spanning the gap. CDR3 in DNA: TGTGCCACCCGGCAGGGTCCCACCGGGGAGCTGTTTTTT. Translating gives CATRQGPTGELFF.

The sample holds a few counts of this clone. The rearrangement joins TRBV7-9 to TRBJ1-2; possible D gene TRBD1, 6 bases. Germline V gives CDR1 SEHNR, CDR2 FQNEAQ (reference sequence). The CDR3 runs to 13 residues. Trimming shortened V by 5 bases and J by 4 bases, and 11 bases separated the two germline ends. In DNA, the CDR3 is TGTGCCAGCAGCGTCCCACAGGGCTATGGCTACACCTTC. This encodes CASSVPQGYGYTF.

This clone was detected once. The chain uses TRBV9 and TRBJ2-1; TRBD1 aligns across 10 bases. The CDR3 extends over 15 amino acids. After removal of 4 bases from V and 8 bases from J, the junction contained 9 bases not matched to a gene. CDR1 and CDR2 (germline): SGDLS, YYNGEE. The CDR3 nucleotides are TGTGCCAGCAGCCCCGGGACAGGGGCATCTCATGAGCAGTTCTTC. Its protein product is CASSPGTGASHEQFF.

V and J are TRBV4-2 and TRBJ2-3; 10 positions agree with TRBD2. Losses at the gene ends were 4 bases for V and 1 base for J; bases not matched to a gene: 5. Germline V gene data show CDR1 as LGHNA and CDR2 as YNFKEQ. There are 16 residues in the CDR3. The CDR3 sequence: CASSPSGSIGTDTQYF. CDR3 in DNA: TGTGCCAGCAGCCCTAGCGGGAGTATCGGCACAGATACGCAGTATTTT.

The chain employs TRBV27 and TRBJ2-4, with D hard to call. V was cut by 3 bases and J by 0 bases, with 15 bases left in between. Germline V lookup: CDR1 MNHEY, CDR2 SMNVEV (reference sequence). The length of the CDR3 is 17 residues. For the CDR3, the DNA is TGTGCCAGCAGTTTGCTTTGGGCCGGCTTAGCCAAAAACATTCAGTACTTC. It is translated as CASSLLWAGLAKNIQYF.

The V call is TRBV7-9, the J call TRBJ2-5; D might be TRBD1 (5 bases). V dropped 5 bases and J dropped 4 bases, with 26 bases sitting between them. Germline CDR1 is SEHNR and CDR2 is FQNEAQ (reference sequence). CDR3 length: 18 amino acids. The CDR3 reads CASSPQLWTRWYRETQYF. Here the CDR3 DNA reads TGTGCCAGCAGCCCCCAGCTCTGGACAAGATGGTATAGAGAGACCCAGTACTTC.

The V and J genes are TRBV28 and TRBJ2-5; D not certain. The V gene lost 5 bases and the J gene lost 5 bases, with 9 bases spanning the gap. Germline CDR1 and CDR2: MDHEN and SYDVKM. This CDR3 has 12 amino acids. The CDR3 DNA reads TGTGCCAGCAGTCCCCCCCGGGAGACCCAGTACTTC. It translates to CASSPPRETQYF. Full variable domain (outside the CDR3, taken from reference TRBV28 and TRBJ2-5): DVKVTQSSRYLVKRTGEKVFLECVQDMDHENMFWYRQDPGLGLRLIYFSYDVKMKEKGDIPEGYSVSREKKERFSLILESASTNQTSMYLCASSPPRETQYFGPGTRLLVL.